The entry below describes one TCR beta chain. What it recognizes is unknown. This record comes from a study of post-analysis software for immune sequencing data. Unique molecular identifiers had been added to the TCR beta cDNA libraries. A population of about 0.95 to 10 million T cells gave rise to around 530,000 cDNA molecules. TCRdb reprocessed the PCR reads with MiXCR, giving one entry per CDR3 protein. The data hold roughly 800,000 distinct CDR3 sequences, with 46% observed a single time. General observations from the study: Samples from a shared batch, those prepared together, strongly co-clustered by F measure. Controls showed significantly higher normalized Chao1 diversity than did multiple sclerosis patients. Roughly five TRBV segments appeared more often in patients than in controls, and TRBV5-6, TRBV5-1 and TRBV20-1 were among these.

The germline V gene encodes CDR1 WSHSY and CDR2 SAAADI. The CDR3 spans 16 residues. With V trimmed by 3 bases and J by 8 bases, 12 bases remained unmatched. Sequencing was carried out using blood. The source of this sequence is a girl aged 10 to 17 with multiple sclerosis. This chain uses TRBV10-2 with TRBJ2-1, with 8 bases identical to TRBD2. CDR3 in amino acids: CASSEPHSGSWDEQFF. CDR3 DNA: TGCGCCAGCAGTGAACCCCACAGCGGGAGTTGGGATGAGCAGTTCTTC.